This T cell receptor beta chain stems from a study of T cells in Graves' hyperthyroidism and ophthalmopathy. Notes on the study in general: By a 13 V-J model, ophthalmopathy was set apart from stable hyperthyroidism.

V was clipped by 3 bases and J by 1 base, with 8 bases between them. Germline lookup yields CDR1 SGDLS and CDR2 YYNGEE. This CDR3 is built from 14 residues. Researchers amplified the TCR beta CDR3 regions from RNA transcripts. The primer set for the first-round RT-PCR of the TCR CDR3 was HTBI. TCRdb re-analysed the multiplex PCR reads in MiXCR, keeping a single row per CDR3 protein. The sample comprises some 350,000 distinct CDR3 sequences, 15% to 20% of which are singletons, and 3% to 4% rests with the top ten. This clonotype was detected many times. Its target is unknown. Pregnant or lactating patients were excluded, as were those with uncontrolled infection or other autoimmune disease.

This chain joins TRBV9 and TRBJ1-5; D remains ambiguous. The sample was blood. The clonotype comes from a woman younger than 30 with Graves' hyperthyroidism. The CDR3 nucleotides are TGTGCCAGCAGCGCCCTAGGGAGCAATCAGCCCCAGCATTTT. It is translated as CASSALGSNQPQHF.